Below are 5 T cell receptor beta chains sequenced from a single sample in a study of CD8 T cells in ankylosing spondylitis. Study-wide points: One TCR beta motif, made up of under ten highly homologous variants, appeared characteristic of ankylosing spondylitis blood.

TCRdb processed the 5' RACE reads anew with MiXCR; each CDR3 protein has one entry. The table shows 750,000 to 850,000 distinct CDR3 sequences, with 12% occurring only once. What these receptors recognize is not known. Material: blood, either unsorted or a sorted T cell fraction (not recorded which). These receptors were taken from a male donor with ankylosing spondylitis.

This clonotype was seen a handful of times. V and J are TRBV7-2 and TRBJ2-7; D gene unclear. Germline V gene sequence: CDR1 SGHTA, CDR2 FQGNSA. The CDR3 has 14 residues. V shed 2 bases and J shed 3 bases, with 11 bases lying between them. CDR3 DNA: TGTGCCAGCAGCTTAAGCCCAGCAGGCTACGAGCAGTACTTC. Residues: CASSLSPAGYEQYF.

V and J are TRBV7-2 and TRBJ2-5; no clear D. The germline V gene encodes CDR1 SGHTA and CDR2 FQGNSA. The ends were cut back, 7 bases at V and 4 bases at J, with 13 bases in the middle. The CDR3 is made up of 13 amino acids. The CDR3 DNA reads TGTGCCAGCACCCAGCAGTATGGAGAGACCCAGTACTTC. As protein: CASTQQYGETQYF.

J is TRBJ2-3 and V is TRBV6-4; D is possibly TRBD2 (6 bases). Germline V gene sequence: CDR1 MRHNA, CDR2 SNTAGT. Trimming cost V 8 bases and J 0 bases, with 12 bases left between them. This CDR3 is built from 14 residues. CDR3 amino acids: CASRDFASTDTQYF. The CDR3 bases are TGTGCCAGCCGGGACTTTGCTAGCACAGATACGCAGTATTTT.

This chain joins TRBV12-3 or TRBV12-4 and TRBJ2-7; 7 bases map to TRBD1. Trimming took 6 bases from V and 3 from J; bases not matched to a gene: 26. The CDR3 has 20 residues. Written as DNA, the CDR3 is TGTGCCAGCAGACCCAACCCAGGGGGTTCCTTCCAGTCCCATCTCTACGAGCAGTACTTC. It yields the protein CASRPNPGGSFQSHLYEQYF.

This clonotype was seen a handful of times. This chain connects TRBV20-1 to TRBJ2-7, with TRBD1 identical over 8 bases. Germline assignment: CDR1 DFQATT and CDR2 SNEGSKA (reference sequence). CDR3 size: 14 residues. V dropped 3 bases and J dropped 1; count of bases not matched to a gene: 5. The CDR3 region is CSASQGARSYEQYF. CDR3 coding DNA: TGCAGTGCTAGTCAGGGGGCAAGGTCCTACGAGCAGTACTTC.